This T cell receptor (beta chain) was recorded in a study of human T cells and chemical hapten exposure. In TCRdb, the RACE reads were re-called with MiXCR into one record per CDR3 protein. The data show more than 250,000 distinct CDR3 sequences, approximately 8.4% seen once. Sample time point: pre-sensitization, week 0. Specified treatment: therapeutic diphenylcyclopropenone sensitization with weekly scalp DPC. Blood sampling occurred before each patch-test application. Unfractionated whole blood was the source from which total RNA was extracted. This receptor was obtained from a woman in her forties with alopecia areata. Some clones in this sample may be carry-over from other donors' samples. Sequencing was performed on whole blood, taken in connection with sensitization to the hapten diphenylcyclopropenone (DPC).

This chain's CDR3 is CASSGTTDTQYF. For the CDR3, the DNA is TGTGCCAGCAGCGGGACTACAGATACGCAGTATTTT. The V and J genes are TRBV7-2 and TRBJ2-3; TRBD2 is a possible D gene (6 bases). CDR1 SGHTA and CDR2 FQGNSA come from the germline V gene. Trimming pared 5 bases from V and 3 bases from J, leaving 6 bases between. CDR3 length: 12 amino acids.